A selection of T cell receptor beta chains follows, all from one sample in a study of cytomegalovirus exposure and HLA in healthy donors. TCRdb keeps only in-frame clones here, not all; method: immunoSEQ multiplex PCR. The table has some 170,000 clones, 70% to 90% seen once. Input material: PBMCs. These receptors all stem from a woman aged 30 to 39 in good health and CMV-seropositive. Both conserved end residues are part of each CDR3. D genes are given only for firm matches. Where a row states a size, it is once, few, many or the class of an expanded clone; other rows omit it.

>17|TRBV7-9|TRBJ1-3|.|.
TGTGCCAGCAGCTTCACAGAGAGACTACGTACTGGAAACACCATATATTTT
CASSFTERLRTGNTIYF
>17|TRBV7-2|TRBJ1-3|.|.
TGTGCCAGCAGCTTGGCCTTGGACAGCAGGTCTGGAAACACCATATATTTT
CASSLALDSRSGNTIYF
>16|TRBV5-8|TRBJ1-1|.|.
TGTGCCAGCAGCCTATACAGGGTATCACCGGACACTGAAGCTTTCTTT
CASSLYRVSPDTEAFF
>14|TRBV4-2|TRBJ2-7|.|TRBD2
TGTGCCAGCAGCCAAGCGGGGGGGCCCTACGAGCAGTACTTC
CASSQAGGPYEQYF
>13|TRBV4-1|TRBJ1-2|.|TRBD1
TGCGCCAGCAGCCCTGGGACAGGGGATGGCTACACCTTC
CASSPGTGDGYTF
>16|TRBV5-1|TRBJ2-1|.|TRBD2
TGCGCCAGCAGCCCAACCGGGACTAGCGCATCCAATGAGCAGTTCTTC
CASSPTGTSASNEQFF
>15|TRBV5-1|TRBJ1-4|.|.
TGCGCCAGCAGCTTCTCCGGGGTAAGGAGTGAAAAACTGTTTTTT
CASSFSGVRSEKLFF
>16|TRBV11-2|TRBJ2-7|.|.
TGTGCCAGCAGCTCCGAAACCCAGGGTGGGTCCTACGAGCAGTACTTC
CASSSETQGGSYEQYF
>12|TRBV7-9|TRBJ1-2|.|.
TGTGCCAGCAGCTTGGGAGGTAATGGCTACACCTTC
CASSLGGNGYTF
>14|TRBV5-1|TRBJ1-1|few|TRBD1
TGCGCCAGCAGCTTGGGGACAGGGTACACTGAAGCTTTCTTT
CASSLGTGYTEAFF
>15|TRBV4-3|TRBJ2-1|.|TRBD1
TGCGCCAGCGGCCCGGGACAGGGATCCTACAATGAGCAGTTCTTC
CASGPGQGSYNEQFF
>14|TRBV5-6|TRBJ2-7|once|.
TGTGCCAGCAGCTTGCTAGACAGACCCTACGAGCAGTACTTC
CASSLLDRPYEQYF
>13|TRBV7-6|TRBJ2-7|.|TRBD1
TGTGCCAGCAGCCAGATGACAGGGGACGAGCAGTACTTC
CASSQMTGDEQYF
>14|TRBV5-4|TRBJ2-7|.|TRBD1
TGTGCCAGCAGCGCGGGACAGGGCTCCTACGAGCAGTACTTC
CASSAGQGSYEQYF
>15|TRBV7-2|TRBJ2-3|once|.
TGTGCCAGCAGCTTAAGACTAGTTGGCACAGATACGCAGTATTTT
CASSLRLVGTDTQYF
>14|TRBV29-1|TRBJ2-6|.|.
TGCAGCGTATTACGGGGCTCTGGGGCCAACGTCCTGACTTTC
CSVLRGSGANVLTF
>15|TRBV7-3|TRBJ2-2|once|TRBD2
TGTGCCAGCAGCCCCTCCGGGACTAGAGGCGGGGAGCTGTTTTTT
CASSPSGTRGGELFF
>15|TRBV7-3|TRBJ2-1|.|.
TGTGCCAGCAGCTTAAACCCCTACGGTTACAATGAGCAGTTCTTC
CASSLNPYGYNEQFF
>13|TRBV18|TRBJ1-1|.|TRBD1
TGTGCCAGTTCGACAGGGACGAACACTGAAGCTTTCTTT
CASSTGTNTEAFF
>16|TRBV5-1|TRBJ2-5|.|TRBD1
TGCGCCAGCAGCGTACCGGAACAGGGGCGGCGAGAGACCCAGTACTTC
CASSVPEQGRRETQYF
>16|TRBV21-1|TRBJ2-2|.|.
TGTGCCAGCAGCAAAGGCGTCGACAGGGGCACCGGGGAGCTGTTTTTT
CASSKGVDRGTGELFF
>15|TRBV5-4|TRBJ2-7|.|TRBD1
TGTGCCAGCAGCACCACCGGGACAGGGGCCTACGAGCAGTACTTC
CASSTTGTGAYEQYF
>11|TRBV20-1|TRBJ1-5|.|.
TGCAGTGCAGCGGGGGATCAGCCCCAGCATTTT
CSAAGDQPQHF
>13|TRBV9|TRBJ2-5|.|.
TGTGCCAGCAGCGGACAGGATCAGGAGACCCAGTACTTC
CASSGQDQETQYF
>14|TRBV7-9|TRBJ1-2|.|TRBD1
TGTGCCAGCAGCTTGGCTGAGGGGGCGAGTGGCTACACCTTC
CASSLAEGASGYTF
>14|TRBV7-9|TRBJ2-5|.|TRBD1
TGTGCCAGCAGCCGACAGGGGGCTAGGGAGACCCAGTACTTC
CASSRQGARETQYF
>16|TRBV6-5|TRBJ1-6|once|.
TGTGCCAGCAGTTATACAGGGCCACTTCATAATTCACCCCTCCACTTT
CASSYTGPLHNSPLHF
>16|TRBV7-9|TRBJ1-2|.|TRBD1
TGTGCCAGCAGTTTGACAGGGCTCCGGGGTATCTATGGCTACACCTTC
CASSLTGLRGIYGYTF
>14|TRBV7-9|TRBJ1-1|.|.
TGTGCCAGCGGCTGGGGGGAGGGGAACACTGAAGCTTTCTTT
CASGWGEGNTEAFF
>14|TRBV10-1|TRBJ1-5|.|.
TGCGCCAGCAGTGAGAAGAGGGGGGAGGGACCCCAGCATTTT
CASSEKRGEGPQHF
>11|TRBV6-6|TRBJ2-7|.|.
TGTGCCAGCACCGCGGGCCACGAGCAGTACTTC
CASTAGHEQYF
>13|TRBV7-3|TRBJ2-7|.|TRBD2
TGTGCCAGCAGCCTGGGGGGGGGCTACGAGCAGTACTTC
CASSLGGGYEQYF
>15|TRBV30|TRBJ1-4|.|TRBD1
TGTGCCTGGAGTCGGGGACAGGGGTTGGTTGAAAAACTGTTTTTT
CAWSRGQGLVEKLFF
>15|TRBV5-1|TRBJ2-7|.|TRBD1
TGCGCCAGCAGCTCGCTAGGGGGCGCCCCCTACGAGCAGTACTTC
CASSSLGGAPYEQYF
>12|TRBV29-1|TRBJ1-5|.|.
TGCAGCGCTGGGACACTAGATCAGCCCCAGCATTTT
CSAGTLDQPQHF
>16|TRBV5-1|TRBJ1-3|.|TRBD1
TGCGCCAGCAGCTTGGGATACAGGGGAGGTGGAAACACCATATATTTT
CASSLGYRGGGNTIYF
>15|TRBV6-5|TRBJ1-6|.|TRBD1
TGTGCCAGCAGTCACTTCGGACAGGGGAATTCACCCCTCCACTTT
CASSHFGQGNSPLHF
>15|TRBV6-5|TRBJ2-1|few|TRBD2
TGTGCCAGCAGTTACCTGCGGGGGTCTAACAATGAGCAGTTCTTC
CASSYLRGSNNEQFF
>14|TRBV18|TRBJ1-1|.|TRBD1
TGTGCCAGCTCGAAAACAACAGGGGGGACTGAAGCTTTCTTT
CASSKTTGGTEAFF
>13|TRBV6-1|TRBJ1-1|.|.
TGTGCCAGCAGTGAGGTCGTAGGGGGTGGGGCTTTCTTT
CASSEVVGGGAFF
>14|TRBV19|TRBJ1-3|.|.
TGTGCCAGCCTACCCAACAGTGCTGGAAACACCATATATTTT
CASLPNSAGNTIYF
>16|TRBV7-3|TRBJ1-3|.|TRBD1
TGTGCCAGCAGCAAGGGGGACAGGACCTCTGGAAACACCATATATTTT
CASSKGDRTSGNTIYF